The 15 T cell receptor beta chains below all came from one sample that was sequenced in a study of blood T cell repertoires in COVID-19. TCRdb's table, derived via immunoSEQ multiplex PCR, lists solely in-frame clones and lacks some. Here the sample spans more than 85,000 clones, 85% to 90% being singletons. Sequenced: peripheral blood. All receptors come from a man between 50 and 59 years old with COVID-19, enrolled during active disease.

The gene calls are TRBV5-1 and TRBJ1-4, with TRBD1 identical over 8 bases. The CDR3 is made up of 15 amino acids. V lost 4 bases and J lost 5; bases outside the gene matches: 7. Germline-derived CDR1 and CDR2 are SGHRS and YFSETQ. For the CDR3, the DNA is TGCGCCAGCAGCAGACGACAGGGGCGGAATGAAAAACTGTTTTTT. Its protein is CASSRRQGRNEKLFF.

The V and J genes are TRBV7-2 and TRBJ1-1, with D perhaps matching TRBD1 (6 bases). Per the germline V gene, CDR1 is SGHTA and CDR2 is FQGNSA. The CDR3 contains 18 residues. Trimming cost V 0 bases and J 1 base, with 18 bases left between them. For the CDR3, the DNA is TGTGCCAGCAGCTTAGCTCAGGGTGGCAGGGGTACGAACACTGAAGCTTTCTTT. As protein: CASSLAQGGRGTNTEAFF.

The J gene is TRBJ1-2, the V gene TRBV6-5; maybe TRBD1 (6 bases). The germline CDR1 and CDR2 sequences are MNHEY and SVGAGI. V was trimmed by 5 bases and J by 8 bases, leaving 15 bases between them. CDR3 size: 13 residues. In DNA form, the CDR3 reads TGTGCCAGCAGTACGGGGGGGCGCAGGGGCTACACCTTC. Protein product: CASSTGGRRGYTF.

The chain is built from TRBV28 and TRBJ1-5, with 7 bases matching TRBD1. This CDR3 region has 15 residues. Germline CDR1 is MDHEN and CDR2 is SYDVKM. V shed 5 bases, J shed 3 bases, and the junction held 7 bases outside the gene matches. CDR3 in DNA: TGTGCCAGCAGTCTAGGGGGCGCGATCAATCAGCCCCAGCATTTT. This translates into CASSLGGAINQPQHF.

This clone came up a few times. The J gene is TRBJ2-7, the V gene TRBV4-2, with D possibly TRBD1 on 5 matching bases. The CDR3 sequence is 13 residues long. V was clipped by 1 base and J by 3 bases, with 7 bases between them. Germline CDR1 and CDR2: LGHNA and YNFKEQ. CDR3 DNA sequence: TGTGCCAGCAGCCAAGTTCAGGGCTACGAGCAGTACTTC. The encoded protein is CASSQVQGYEQYF.

The rearrangement uses TRBV15 and TRBJ2-1; perhaps TRBD1 as D (5 bases). The germline gives CDR1 LNHNV, CDR2 YYDKDF (reference sequence). This CDR3 region has 19 residues. The V end was cut by 1 base, the J end by 0 bases, with 19 bases between. In nucleotides, the CDR3 is TGTGCCACCAGCAGAGTTTGGGGCCCCAGGGCCCTCTCCTACAATGAGCAGTTCTTC. Protein: CATSRVWGPRALSYNEQFF.

The chain couples TRBV5-1 to TRBJ1-3; 8 nucleotides agree with TRBD1. The trim removed 4 bases at V and 4 bases at J, leaving 7 bases unmatched. The CDR3 extends over 15 amino acids. Germline V gene data show CDR1 as SGHRS and CDR2 as YFSETQ. In DNA form, the CDR3 reads TGCGCCAGCAGCGCGGGGACAGGCGGGGGAAACACCATATATTTT. Its protein is CASSAGTGGGNTIYF.

This chain uses TRBV11-2 with TRBJ1-4; tentative D call: TRBD1 (5 bases). The V gene's germline CDR1 is SGHAT and CDR2 FQNNGV. The CDR3 has 16 residues. Trimming removed 4 bases from V and 4 bases from J, with 16 bases in between. DNA for the CDR3: TGTGCCAGCAGCTCGGAGGGGAGGGCGATTAATGAAAAACTGTTTTTT. This translates into CASSSEGRAINEKLFF.

V is TRBV2 and J is TRBJ1-5; 7 bases map to TRBD1. Unmatched junction bases numbered 9, after V lost 6 bases and J lost 4 bases. The germline V gene has CDR1 SNHLY and CDR2 FYNNEI. The CDR3 loop spans 15 amino acids. The CDR3: CASRATGLENQPQHF. For the CDR3, the DNA is TGTGCCAGCAGGGCGACAGGGCTCGAAAATCAGCCCCAGCATTTT. Full variable domain (outside the CDR3, taken from reference TRBV2 and TRBJ1-5): EPEVTQTPSHQVTQMGQEVILRCVPISNHLYFYWYRQILGQKVEFLVSFYNNEISEKSEIFDDQFSVERPDGSNFTLKIRSTKLEDSAMYFCASRATGLENQPQHFGDGTRLSIL.

The chain is built from TRBV3-1 (or the pseudogene TRBV3-2) and TRBJ2-1, with D possibly matching TRBD1 (6 bases). The CDR3 is 14 residues long. CDR1 is LGHDT, CDR2 YNNKEL, per germline (reference sequence). V dropped 4 bases and J dropped 9 bases, with 16 bases sitting between them. CDR3 in amino acids: CASSRSDRGGEQFF. The CDR3, as DNA: TGTGCCAGCAGCCGATCGGACAGAGGGGGTGAGCAGTTCTTC.

The sample holds a few counts of this clone. The V gene is TRBV4-3, the J gene TRBJ1-2; possibly TRBD1 for D (5 bases). Per germline, CDR1 LGHNA and CDR2 YSLEER. The CDR3 sequence is 16 residues long. V gave up 1 base and J gave up 6 bases, with 18 bases separating them. The CDR3 region is CASSQGPGGSLDGYTF. For the CDR3, the DNA is TGCGCCAGCAGCCAAGGCCCGGGGGGGAGTTTGGATGGCTACACCTTC.

J is TRBJ2-7 and V is TRBV9; possibly TRBD1 for D (6 bases). The V gene's germline CDR1 is SGDLS and CDR2 YYNGEE. The CDR3 loop spans 21 amino acids. V was trimmed by 4 bases and J by 3 bases, leaving 35 bases between them. CDR3 region: CASSPKAGANFYITSNYEQYF. The DNA of the CDR3 is TGTGCCAGCAGCCCCAAGGCAGGGGCCAACTTCTACATAACCTCAAACTACGAGCAGTACTTC. Using reference TRBV9 and TRBJ2-7 for the parts outside the CDR3, the full variable domain is DSGVTQTPKHLITATGQRVTLRCSPRSGDLSVYWYQQSLDQGLQFLIQYYNGEERAKGNILERFSAQQFPDLHSELNLSSLELGDSALYFCASSPKAGANFYITSNYEQYFGPGTRLTVT.

This clone was counted only a few times. The chain couples TRBV4-3 to TRBJ1-4, with D unresolved. V was pared by 0 bases and J by 7 bases, with 15 bases between. Germline V CDR1 and CDR2: LGHNA, YSLEER. CDR3 length equals 16 residues. CDR3 bases: TGCGCCAGCAGCCAAGATTCCATCCCACAGAGTGAAAAACTGTTTTTT. Protein sequence: CASSQDSIPQSEKLFF.

The V and J genes are TRBV18 and TRBJ1-5; 10 bases are shared with TRBD1. Germline loops: CDR1 KGHSH, CDR2 LQKENI. With V trimmed by 3 bases and J by 1 base, 3 bases remained unmatched. The CDR3 runs to 16 residues. CDR3 region: CASSPGQGLSNQPQHF. In nucleotides, the CDR3 is TGTGCCAGCTCACCGGGACAGGGGTTAAGCAATCAGCCCCAGCATTTT. Variable domain in full (rest from reference TRBV18 and TRBJ1-5): NAGVMQNPRHLVRRRGQEARLRCSPMKGHSHVYWYRQLPEEGLKFMVYLQKENIIDESGMPKERFSAEFPKEGPSILRIQQVVRGDSAAYFCASSPGQGLSNQPQHFGDGTRLSIL.

The chain joins TRBV5-6 to TRBJ2-3, with 10 nucleotides matching TRBD2. This CDR3 region has 16 residues. Germline trimming cut 4 bases from V and 8 bases from J; bases unmatched to any gene: 13. Germline V lookup: CDR1 SGHDT, CDR2 YYEEEE. The CDR3 is CASSGYQAGGPGTQYF. DNA of the CDR3: TGTGCCAGCAGCGGCTATCAAGCGGGGGGGCCTGGTACGCAGTATTTT.